What follows are 20 T cell receptor beta chains derived from one specimen sequenced in a study of blood T cell repertoires in COVID-19. Clones were read by immunoSEQ multiplex PCR, and TCRdb kept only the in-frame ones, dropping some. Among around 260,000 clones listed, about nine tenths were seen once. The sequenced sample consisted of peripheral blood. Every receptor here comes from a man in his forties who had recovered from COVID-19.

This rearrangement joins TRBV27 to TRBJ1-1; D unresolved. Trimming shortened V by 4 bases and J by 5 bases, and 11 bases separated the two germline ends. The germline V gene has CDR1 MNHEY and CDR2 SMNVEV (reference sequence). The CDR3 length is 13 residues. Written as DNA, the CDR3 is TGTGCCAGCAGTTCCTTTCTGAGGACTGAAGCTTTCTTT. Amino acid sequence: CASSSFLRTEAFF.

This clone was seen just once. The chain has TRBV11-2 and TRBJ2-7, with 11 bases fitting TRBD2. Germline values: CDR1 SGHAT, CDR2 FQNNGV. The CDR3 loop spans 15 amino acids. J was trimmed by 4 bases and V by 2 bases; bases with no gene match: 4. The CDR3: CASSLLTSGAYEQYF. The CDR3 bases are TGTGCCAGCAGCTTATTGACTAGCGGGGCTTACGAGCAGTACTTC.

J is TRBJ2-7 and V is TRBV7-9, with D possibly TRBD1 on 6 matching bases. The CDR3 is made up of 15 amino acids. V lost 5 bases and J 7 bases, leaving 21 bases between the germline ends. Germline CDR1 is SEHNR and CDR2 is FQNEAQ (reference sequence). CDR3 sequence reads: CASSTESPGAREQYF. As DNA, the CDR3 is TGTGCCAGCAGCACAGAGTCCCCAGGGGCTCGAGAGCAGTACTTC.

V is TRBV27 and J is TRBJ2-7; TRBD1 is a possible D gene (6 bases). The germline CDR1 and CDR2 sequences are MNHEY and SMNVEV (reference sequence). Deletions cut 4 bases from V and 2 bases from J, with 18 bases between. The CDR3 loop spans 16 amino acids. The CDR3 loop is CASSSRFQGRTYEQYF. As DNA, the CDR3 is TGTGCCAGCAGTTCCCGGTTTCAGGGGCGAACCTACGAGCAGTACTTC.

This chain links TRBV19 with TRBJ1-1; D call uncertain. Trimming took off 5 bases at V and 0 bases at J, with 13 bases between the two ends. CDR3 length: 15 amino acids. Germline lookup yields CDR1 LNHDA and CDR2 SQIVND (reference sequence). The CDR3 region is CASSAGSAVNTEAFF. The CDR3, as DNA: TGTGCCAGTAGTGCGGGTTCTGCAGTGAACACTGAAGCTTTCTTT.

CDR3 loop: CSVALQVANTEAFF. The CDR3 DNA sequence: TGCAGCGTTGCCCTACAGGTGGCGAACACTGAAGCTTTCTTT. V usage is TRBV29-1 and J usage is TRBJ1-1; perhaps TRBD1 as D (5 bases). Germline loops: CDR1 SQVTM, CDR2 ANQGSEA. This CDR3 is 14 amino acids long. Trimming took off 4 bases at V and 1 base at J, with 13 bases between the two ends.

The chain is built from TRBV5-4 and TRBJ2-3; D unresolved. Germline CDR1 is SGHNT and CDR2 is YYREEE (reference sequence). V was trimmed by 0 bases and J by 11 bases, leaving 10 bases between them. The CDR3 has 12 amino acids. The CDR3 DNA reads TGTGCCAGCAGCTTGGGGGCTTTGGGGCAGTATTTT. This sequence encodes CASSLGALGQYF.

This chain connects TRBV18 to TRBJ1-5; D might be TRBD1 (6 bases). CDR3 length: 16 residues. Trimming shortened V by 6 bases and J by 2 bases, and 17 bases separated the two germline ends. Germline assignment: CDR1 KGHSH and CDR2 LQKENI. Here the CDR3 DNA reads TGTGCCAGCTCGCTAAGGACAGTTCGAGGCAATCAGCCCCAGCATTTT. Its protein is CASSLRTVRGNQPQHF.

V gene TRBV6-4 combines with J gene TRBJ1-1; 8 nucleotides line up with TRBD1. The V segment lost 1 base and the J segment 1 base; nucleotides outside the gene matches: 8. CDR1 and CDR2 (germline): MRHNA, SNTAGT. The CDR3 loop spans 17 amino acids. The CDR3 DNA reads TGTGCCAGCAGTGACTTGGACAGGGCCCTTACGAACACTGAAGCTTTCTTT. It encodes CASSDLDRALTNTEAFF.

A few counts support this clone. This chain uses TRBV27 with TRBJ1-1; D gene ambiguous. This CDR3 has 15 residues. The V end lost 6 bases, the J end lost 1 base, and 15 bases lay between the germline ends. Germline V lookup: CDR1 MNHEY, CDR2 SMNVEV (reference sequence). The CDR3 loop reads CASSPIVYRNTEAFF. Written as DNA, the CDR3 is TGTGCCAGCAGCCCGATTGTTTACAGGAACACTGAAGCTTTCTTT.

The chain couples TRBV11-3 to TRBJ2-7; TRBD2 matches 13 bases. This CDR3 comprises 15 residues. V lost 5 bases and J lost 5; bases outside the gene matches: 6. CDR1 is SGHNT and CDR2 is YENEEA in the germline V gene. The CDR3 DNA reads TGTGCCAGCAGCGACGGACTAGCGGGAGTCAACGAGCAGTACTTC. Translated: CASSDGLAGVNEQYF.

J is TRBJ1-2 and V is TRBV19; a weak D match, TRBD1 (6 bases). V was trimmed by 7 bases and J by 1 base, leaving 19 bases between them. The length of the CDR3 is 16 residues. CDR1 is LNHDA, CDR2 SQIVND, per germline (reference sequence). The CDR3 DNA sequence: TGTGCCAGTACCTACGCCCTCGGACAGATTAACTATGGCTACACCTTC. This codes for CASTYALGQINYGYTF.

The V call is TRBV5-4, the J call TRBJ1-2; a weak D match, TRBD1 (5 bases). This CDR3 has 13 residues. In germline, CDR1 is SGHNT, CDR2 YYREEE (reference sequence). V lost 4 bases to trimming and J lost 7 bases, with 14 bases between them. The CDR3 here is CASSPRVQGGYTF. The CDR3 bases are TGTGCCAGCAGCCCGCGAGTTCAGGGTGGCTACACCTTC.

This rearrangement joins TRBV6-5 to TRBJ1-5, with D unclear. CDR3 length equals 15 residues. Germline CDR1 is MNHEY and CDR2 is SVGAGI. Trimming took 6 bases from V and 2 from J, leaving 14 bases between them. This chain's CDR3 is CASSPVSRGNQPQHF. The CDR3, as DNA: TGTGCCAGCAGCCCGGTTAGTCGGGGCAATCAGCCCCAGCATTTT.

CDR3 sequence (DNA): TGTGCCAGCAGCGGAAGACCGGGACTAGCGGGAGGAGAGCAGTATTTT. Encoded protein: CASSGRPGLAGGEQYF. This chain connects TRBV7-2 to TRBJ2-3; 15 nucleotides align to TRBD2. Per the germline V gene, CDR1 is SGHTA and CDR2 is FQGNSA. This CDR3 region has 16 residues. After removal of 5 bases from V and 11 bases from J, the junction contained 11 bases not matched to a gene.

There are many counts of this clone. The chain recombines TRBV9 with TRBJ1-6, with 10 bases aligning to TRBD1. The CDR3 is 15 amino acids. J lost 6 bases, V lost 0 bases, and 0 bases had no gene match. In germline, CDR1 is SGDLS, CDR2 YYNGEE. DNA of the CDR3: TGTGCCAGCAGCGTAGGGACAGGGGGTAATTCACCCCTCCACTTT. As protein: CASSVGTGGNSPLHF.

This chain joins TRBV21-1 and TRBJ1-3; the D call of TRBD1 is as the table states it, not checked on the DNA. TRBV21-1 is tagged as a pseudogene. This CDR3 is 17 amino acids long. The CDR3 is CASSNTPHPTVTSPLDF. Here the CDR3 DNA reads TGTGCCAGCAGCAACACCCCCCATCCGACAGTCACCTCCCCGTTGGATTTT.

This sequence joins TRBV4-3 and TRBJ2-7, with 7 positions matching TRBD2. Germline CDR1 and CDR2: LGHNA and YSLEER. The V segment lost 0 bases and the J segment 2 bases; nucleotides outside the gene matches: 7. The CDR3 sequence is 16 residues long. The CDR3 DNA reads as TGCGCCAGCAGCCAAGATTCGACTAGCTACCCCTACGAGCAGTACTTC. Its translation is CASSQDSTSYPYEQYF.

V usage is TRBV27 and J usage is TRBJ2-2, with TRBD1 matching over 8 bases. Trimming removed 4 bases from V and 1 base from J; junction bases left unmatched: 2. The germline CDR1 and CDR2 sequences are MNHEY and SMNVEV (reference sequence). The CDR3 has 15 residues. The CDR3 sequence: CASSSGTGNTGELFF. The CDR3 DNA follows: TGTGCCAGCAGTTCGGGGACAGGGAACACCGGGGAGCTGTTTTTT.

This clone was counted a single time. The V and J genes are TRBV7-8 and TRBJ1-3; D call uncertain. Germline V gene data show CDR1 as SGHVS and CDR2 as FQNEAQ. The CDR3 is 15 residues long. The germline V and J ends were trimmed by 6 bases and 4 bases, with 16 bases remaining between them. The CDR3 sequence is CASSSREGAGNTIYF. The CDR3, as DNA: TGTGCCAGCAGTTCTAGGGAGGGAGCCGGAAACACCATATATTTT.